A selection of T cell receptor beta chains follows, all from one sample in a study of cytomegalovirus exposure and HLA in healthy donors. Using immunoSEQ multiplex PCR, the repertoire was profiled, and TCRdb retains in-frame clones only, with some absent. The data contain 100,000 to 150,000 clones, 10% to 13% of them singletons. Sequences were obtained from PBMCs. The receptor source for this set is a woman aged 18 to 35 in good health and CMV-seropositive. Both conserved end residues are part of each CDR3. Each record gives: clone size, D gene, J gene, V gene, CDR3 protein, CDR3 DNA. A D gene is named only where the DNA matches it firmly. For some rows the clone size is stated as once, few or many, or as a class when expanded; others skip it.

size: NA; D: TRBD2; J: TRBJ2-1; V: TRBV7-2; CDR3: CASSVSGGEAYNEQFF; DNA: TGTGCCAGCAGCGTCAGCGGGGGAGAAGCGTACAATGAGCAGTTCTTC
size: few; D: NA; J: TRBJ2-2; V: TRBV11-3; CDR3: CASSLVSVPTGELFF; DNA: TGTGCCAGCAGCTTAGTTAGCGTCCCCACCGGGGAGCTGTTTTTT
size: few; D: TRBD1; J: TRBJ1-5; V: TRBV30; CDR3: CAWQGALDQPQHF; DNA: TGTGCCTGGCAGGGGGCGCTTGACCAGCCCCAGCATTTT
size: NA; D: TRBD1; J: TRBJ1-6; V: TRBV13; CDR3: CASSFQGALNSPLHF; DNA: TGTGCCAGCAGCTTCCAGGGGGCGCTTAATTCACCCCTCCACTTT
size: few; D: NA; J: TRBJ1-2; V: TRBV7-2; CDR3: CASSSRPTGQANYGYTF; DNA: TGTGCCAGCAGCTCCCGCCCAACAGGTCAAGCTAACTATGGCTACACCTTC
size: NA; D: NA; J: TRBJ1-1; V: TRBV21-1; CDR3: CASSKVGRTEAFF; DNA: TGTGCCAGCAGCAAAGTCGGGAGGACTGAAGCTTTCTTT
size: few; D: NA; J: TRBJ1-2; V: TRBV9; CDR3: CASSVGTAGYGYTF; DNA: TGTGCCAGCAGCGTAGGGACAGCAGGCTATGGCTACACCTTC
size: NA; D: NA; J: TRBJ2-5; V: TRBV29-1; CDR3: CSVEDPTVVGKNEETQYF; DNA: TGCAGCGTTGAAGATCCCACCGTTGTCGGGAAAAACGAAGAGACCCAGTACTTC
size: NA; D: NA; J: TRBJ2-3; V: TRBV10-3; CDR3: CASLKFAGEDTQYF; DNA: TGTGCCTCACTTAAGTTCGCAGGGGAAGATACGCAGTATTTT
size: few; D: TRBD1; J: TRBJ2-3; V: TRBV11-2; CDR3: CASSYASWTGGNTDTQYF; DNA: TGTGCCAGCAGCTATGCTAGTTGGACAGGGGGCAACACAGATACGCAGTATTTT
size: NA; D: NA; J: TRBJ1-2; V: TRBV20-1; CDR3: CSAKMLASYTF; DNA: TGCAGTGCTAAAATGCTTGCGAGCTACACCTTC
size: NA; D: TRBD1; J: TRBJ1-5; V: TRBV7-6; CDR3: CASSLTQGDQPQHF; DNA: TGTGCCAGCAGCCTTACACAGGGGGATCAGCCCCAGCATTTT
size: few; D: TRBD2; J: TRBJ2-2; V: TRBV7-6; CDR3: CASSNRGGANTGELFF; DNA: TGTGCCAGCAGCAACCGGGGAGGGGCTAACACCGGGGAGCTGTTTTTT
size: few; D: TRBD2; J: TRBJ2-2; V: TRBV4-1; CDR3: CASSPQDRLAGVGGELFF; DNA: TGCGCCAGCAGCCCGCAAGATCGACTAGCGGGAGTCGGCGGGGAGCTGTTTTTT
size: NA; D: TRBD1; J: TRBJ1-1; V: TRBV5-1; CDR3: CASSLFQGARGTEAFF; DNA: TGCGCCAGCAGCTTGTTCCAGGGGGCGAGGGGCACTGAAGCTTTCTTT
size: few; D: TRBD1; J: TRBJ1-1; V: TRBV29-1; CDR3: CSVGDRRDRGIFYTEAFF; DNA: TGCAGCGTGGGAGATCGCCGGGACAGGGGTATATTTTACACTGAAGCTTTCTTT
size: NA; D: TRBD1; J: TRBJ2-7; V: TRBV18; CDR3: CASSPGTGDEQYF; DNA: TGTGCCAGCTCGCCGGGGACAGGGGACGAGCAGTACTTC
size: NA; D: NA; J: TRBJ2-7; V: TRBV13; CDR3: CASSFGGDPGQYF; DNA: TGTGCCAGCAGCTTCGGCGGGGACCCGGGGCAGTACTTC
size: NA; D: TRBD1; J: TRBJ2-7; V: TRBV6-6; CDR3: CASSGQATTGEQYF; DNA: TGTGCCAGCAGCGGACAGGCCACAACGGGGGAGCAGTACTTC
size: few; D: NA; J: TRBJ1-1; V: TRBV29-1; CDR3: CSVEGRDAFF; DNA: TGCAGCGTTGAGGGCAGGGATGCTTTCTTT
size: few; D: TRBD2; J: TRBJ2-1; V: TRBV5-1; CDR3: CASSLEGLAGWGEQFF; DNA: TGCGCCAGCAGCTTGGAAGGACTAGCGGGATGGGGTGAGCAGTTCTTC
size: NA; D: TRBD2; J: TRBJ2-1; V: TRBV20-1; CDR3: CSARVGLAQFF; DNA: TGCAGTGCTAGAGTGGGACTAGCGCAGTTCTTC
size: few; D: TRBD1; J: TRBJ1-4; V: TRBV7-9; CDR3: CASSTLTGGANEKLFF; DNA: TGTGCCAGCAGCACCCTGACAGGGGGCGCAAATGAAAAACTGTTTTTT
size: few; D: NA; J: TRBJ2-5; V: TRBV9; CDR3: CASSVLEGAGETQYF; DNA: TGTGCCAGCAGCGTTTTAGAGGGCGCGGGAGAGACCCAGTACTTC
size: NA; D: NA; J: TRBJ2-2; V: TRBV18; CDR3: CASSLSTSTGELFF; DNA: TGTGCCAGCTCACTGTCGACTAGCACCGGGGAGCTGTTTTTT
size: few; D: NA; J: TRBJ1-4; V: TRBV15; CDR3: CATSRVMSEKLFF; DNA: TGTGCCACCAGCAGAGTTATGAGTGAAAAACTGTTTTTT
size: few; D: NA; J: TRBJ2-3; V: TRBV13; CDR3: CASSLAVTDTQYF; DNA: TGTGCCAGCAGCTTAGCGGTTACAGATACGCAGTATTTT
size: few; D: NA; J: TRBJ2-3; V: TRBV9; CDR3: CASSVSGTSTDTQYF; DNA: TGTGCCAGCAGCGTTAGCGGCACTAGCACAGATACGCAGTATTTT
size: NA; D: NA; J: TRBJ1-1; V: TRBV5-6; CDR3: CASSFAGTLNTEAFF; DNA: TGTGCCAGCAGCTTCGCCGGGACACTAAACACTGAAGCTTTCTTT
size: few; D: TRBD1; J: TRBJ2-5; V: TRBV5-1; CDR3: CASSSGQQETQYF; DNA: TGCGCCAGCAGCTCGGGACAGCAAGAGACCCAGTACTTC
size: NA; D: NA; J: TRBJ1-1; V: TRBV4-1; CDR3: CASSQDPGGITEAFF; DNA: TGCGCCAGCAGCCAAGATCCGGGAGGGATCACTGAAGCTTTCTTT
size: NA; D: NA; J: TRBJ2-1; V: TRBV9; CDR3: CASSAGLASYNEQFF; DNA: TGTGCCAGCAGCGCGGGACTGGCCTCCTACAATGAGCAGTTCTTC
size: few; D: TRBD1; J: TRBJ1-2; V: TRBV27; CDR3: CASSPRQGGIRYGYTF; DNA: TGTGCCAGCAGTCCCCGACAGGGTGGGATTAGGTATGGCTACACCTTC
size: few; D: TRBD2; J: TRBJ2-7; V: TRBV4-2; CDR3: CASSRGLAGEWEQYF; DNA: TGTGCCAGCAGCCGAGGACTAGCGGGAGAGTGGGAGCAGTACTTC
size: few; D: TRBD1; J: TRBJ1-2; V: TRBV5-1; CDR3: CASSFGTAREGYTF; DNA: TGCGCCAGCAGCTTTGGGACAGCCAGGGAGGGCTACACCTTC
size: NA; D: NA; J: TRBJ2-7; V: TRBV23-1; CDR3: CASSGNEQYF; DNA: TGCGCCAGTTCAGGGAACGAGCAGTACTTC
size: NA; D: NA; J: TRBJ1-1; V: TRBV28; CDR3: CASSLTSWRLNTEAFF; DNA: TGTGCCAGCAGTTTAACCAGTTGGCGGCTGAACACTGAAGCTTTCTTT
size: NA; D: NA; J: TRBJ1-2; V: TRBV5-1; CDR3: CASSLNSGQPVYTF; DNA: TGCGCCAGCAGCTTGAATTCCGGACAGCCCGTCTACACCTTC
size: NA; D: TRBD1; J: TRBJ1-2; V: TRBV28; CDR3: CASFGQGYGYTF; DNA: TGTGCCAGCTTCGGACAGGGGTATGGCTACACCTTC
size: NA; D: NA; J: TRBJ2-7; V: TRBV28; CDR3: CASRGGDRLREQYF; DNA: TGTGCCAGCAGAGGGGGGGACAGGCTTCGCGAGCAGTACTTC
size: few; D: NA; J: TRBJ1-5; V: TRBV15; CDR3: CATSRERGNQPQHF; DNA: TGTGCCACCAGCAGAGAGCGGGGGAATCAGCCCCAGCATTTT
size: NA; D: TRBD2; J: TRBJ2-1; V: TRBV7-2; CDR3: CASRPTSLEQFF; DNA: TGTGCCAGCAGACCGACTAGCCTTGAGCAGTTCTTC
size: NA; D: TRBD1; J: TRBJ2-1; V: TRBV9; CDR3: CASSVTGTGGNEQFF; DNA: TGTGCCAGCAGCGTTACCGGGACAGGGGGCAATGAGCAGTTCTTC
size: few; D: NA; J: TRBJ1-2; V: TRBV6-1; CDR3: CANKGNYGYTF; DNA: TGTGCCAACAAGGGGAACTATGGCTACACCTTC
size: few; D: NA; J: TRBJ2-3; V: TRBV19; CDR3: CASSTFSTDTQYF; DNA: TGTGCCAGTAGTACTTTTAGCACAGATACGCAGTATTTT
size: NA; D: NA; J: TRBJ1-5; V: TRBV28; CDR3: CASSRTYSNQPQHF; DNA: TGTGCCAGCAGCCGAACCTATAGCAATCAGCCCCAGCATTTT
size: few; D: NA; J: TRBJ2-3; V: TRBV5-1; CDR3: CASSLDLDRTDTQYF; DNA: TGCGCCAGCAGCTTGGACCTAGATCGCACAGATACGCAGTATTTT
size: NA; D: NA; J: TRBJ2-3; V: TRBV19; CDR3: CASSMGGPADTQYF; DNA: TGTGCCAGTAGTATGGGGGGTCCTGCAGATACGCAGTATTTT
size: few; D: TRBD1; J: TRBJ1-4; V: TRBV11-2; CDR3: CASSLGQGNEKLFF; DNA: TGTGCCAGCAGCTTAGGACAGGGGAATGAAAAACTGTTTTTT
size: NA; D: NA; J: TRBJ1-2; V: TRBV10-3; CDR3: CAISGFPVSQGGYTF; DNA: TGTGCCATCAGTGGATTCCCGGTCTCCCAGGGTGGCTACACCTTC
size: NA; D: NA; J: TRBJ2-1; V: TRBV19; CDR3: CASSIGWTLHEQFF; DNA: TGTGCCAGTAGTATCGGTTGGACTCTGCATGAGCAGTTCTTC
size: NA; D: NA; J: TRBJ2-7; V: TRBV7-6; CDR3: CASSLGQAPYEQYF; DNA: TGTGCCAGCAGCTTAGGACAGGCGCCATACGAGCAGTACTTC
size: NA; D: TRBD2; J: TRBJ2-1; V: TRBV6-1; CDR3: CASTDGASGHNEQFF; DNA: TGTGCCAGCACCGACGGGGCTAGCGGACACAATGAGCAGTTCTTC
size: few; D: NA; J: TRBJ2-7; V: TRBV29-1; CDR3: CSVAGGTVMSYEQYF; DNA: TGCAGCGTTGCGGGGGGGACAGTAATGTCCTACGAGCAGTACTTC
size: few; D: NA; J: TRBJ2-7; V: TRBV5-1; CDR3: CASSRGTYEQYF; DNA: TGCGCCAGCAGCCGCGGGACCTACGAGCAGTACTTC
size: few; D: NA; J: TRBJ2-7; V: TRBV27; CDR3: CASSEVRGRQYF; DNA: TGTGCCAGCAGCGAAGTTAGGGGGAGGCAGTACTTC
size: few; D: TRBD2; J: TRBJ2-7; V: TRBV6-1; CDR3: CASSEALLGRESYEQYF; DNA: TGTGCCAGCAGTGAAGCGCTTCTTGGGAGGGAATCCTACGAGCAGTACTTC